Sequencing of this TCR beta chain was carried out in a study of CD4 T cell repertoires in COVID-19. This clone was detected once. The repertoire was sequenced with immunoSEQ multiplex PCR; TCRdb's copy has only in-frame clones and lacks some. Of around 25,000 clones in the sample, 93% were seen once. The memory T cells were sequenced right after ex vivo isolation, without culture. Germline V gives CDR1 SGHVS, CDR2 FQNEAQ. This CDR3 comprises 14 residues. Trimming shortened V by 1 base and J by 2 bases, and 9 bases separated the two germline ends. This clonotype was sampled from a human donor who had COVID-19. The sample in question was circulating follicular helper CD4+ T cells (cTfh) from blood, obtained before the COVID-19 pandemic. The rearrangement uses TRBV7-8 and TRBJ2-7; D call uncertain. The CDR3 protein is CASSLVAEAYEQYF. CDR3 coding DNA: TGTGCCAGCAGCTTAGTCGCTGAGGCCTACGAGCAGTACTTC.